This T cell receptor beta chain was obtained from a study of cytomegalovirus exposure and HLA in healthy donors. Broader study findings: An assumption of roughly uniform sequencing depth across donors underlay the presence/absence analyses. For TCR beta chains, V- and J-gene trimming was later linked to a missense DCLRE1C variant. In a later analysis, common viral pathogens appeared linked to several of the most significant clusters.

Germline V gene sequence: CDR1 SNHLY, CDR2 FYNNEI. This CDR3 is 14 amino acids long. The J segment lost 2 bases and the V segment lost 9 bases, leaving 5 bases of the junction unmatched. Primers for the PCR totalled 60 Vbeta and 13 Jbeta. Profiling relied on immunoSEQ multiplex PCR, and the TCRdb table lists in-frame clones only, not all of them. The data show about 97,000 clones, 75% seen once. Each donor's status was that of a healthy bone marrow donor. This clone was detected only a few times. No antigen is known for it. The rearrangement links TRBV2 to TRBJ2-1; 9 positions match TRBD1. This TCR derives from a middle-aged man in good health and CMV-seronegative. The sample consisted of PBMCs. The CDR3 protein is CASETGGPYNEQFF. In DNA, the CDR3 is TGTGCCAGTGAGACAGGGGGTCCCTACAATGAGCAGTTCTTC. Using reference TRBV2 and TRBJ2-1 for the parts outside the CDR3, the full variable domain is EPEVTQTPSHQVTQMGQEVILRCVPISNHLYFYWYRQILGQKVEFLVSFYNNEISEKSEIFDDQFSVERPDGSNFTLKIRSTKLEDSAMYFCASETGGPYNEQFFGPGTRLTVL.